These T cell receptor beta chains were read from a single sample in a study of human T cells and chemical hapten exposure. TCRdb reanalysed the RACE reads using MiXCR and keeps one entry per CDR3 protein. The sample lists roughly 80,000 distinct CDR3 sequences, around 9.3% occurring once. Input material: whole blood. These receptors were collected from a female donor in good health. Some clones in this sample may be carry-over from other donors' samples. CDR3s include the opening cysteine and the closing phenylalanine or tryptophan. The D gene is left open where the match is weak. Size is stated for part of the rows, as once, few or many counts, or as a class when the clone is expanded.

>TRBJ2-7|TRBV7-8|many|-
TGTGCCAGCAGCTTTCCGGGACGTCTGTACTACGAGCAGTACTTC
CASSFPGRLYYEQYF
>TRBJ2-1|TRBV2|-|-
TGTGCCAGCAGTGAAACTCCCTATGGTGAGCAGTTCTTC
CASSETPYGEQFF
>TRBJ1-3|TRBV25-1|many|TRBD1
TGTGCCAGCAGTACCCGGACAGGCGGAAACACCATATATTTT
CASSTRTGGNTIYF
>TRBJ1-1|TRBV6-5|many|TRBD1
TGTGCCAGCAGTTACTACAGGGGGCGCGACACTGAAGCTTTCTTT
CASSYYRGRDTEAFF
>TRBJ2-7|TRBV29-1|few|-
TGCAGCGTTGAAGATCGGAGAGTCGGCTTGAGCTCCTACGAGCAGTACTTC
CSVEDRRVGLSSYEQYF
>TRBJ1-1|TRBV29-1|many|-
TGCAGCGTTGGTGGTGGAAAGGGCGCTTGGGTCACTGAAGCTTTCTTT
CSVGGGKGAWVTEAFF
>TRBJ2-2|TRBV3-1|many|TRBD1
TGTGCCAGCAGCCATCCAAGGACAGGGGGCTTTACCGGGGAGCTGTTTTTT
CASSHPRTGGFTGELFF
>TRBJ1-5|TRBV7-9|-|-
TGTGCCAGCAGCTTAGTGGATCAGCCCCAGCATTTT
CASSLVDQPQHF
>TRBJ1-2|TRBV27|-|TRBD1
TGTGCCAGCAGTCCGAGACCGGGACAGGGGTACCACTATGGCTACACCTTC
CASSPRPGQGYHYGYTF
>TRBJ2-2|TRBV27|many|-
TGTGCCAGCAGTTTAACGAACACCGGGGAGCTGTTTTTT
CASSLTNTGELFF
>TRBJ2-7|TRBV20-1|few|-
TGCAGTGCTAGAACCGGGGAGCGCGAGCAGTACTTC
CSARTGEREQYF
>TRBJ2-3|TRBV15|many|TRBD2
TGTGCCACCAGCAGACTAGCGGAAAACACAGATACGCAGTATTTT
CATSRLAENTDTQYF
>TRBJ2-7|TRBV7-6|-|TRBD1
TGTGCCAGCGGGGACAGCCTAACTAGCTCCTACGAGCAGTACTTC
CASGDSLTSSYEQYF
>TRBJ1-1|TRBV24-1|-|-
TGTGCCACCAGTGATTCCCGAGTAAACACTGAAGCTTTCTTT
CATSDSRVNTEAFF
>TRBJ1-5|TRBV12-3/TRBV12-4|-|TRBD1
TGTGCCAGCACCCGGACAGGGGGCAATCAGCCCCAGCATTTT
CASTRTGGNQPQHF
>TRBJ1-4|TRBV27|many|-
TGTGCCAGCAAGAGGGTGGGGGTCCGTGAAAAACTGTTTTTT
CASKRVGVREKLFF
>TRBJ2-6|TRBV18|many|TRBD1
TGTGCCAGCTCAACCGGGACAGGGACATCTGGGGCCAACGTCCTGACTTTC
CASSTGTGTSGANVLTF